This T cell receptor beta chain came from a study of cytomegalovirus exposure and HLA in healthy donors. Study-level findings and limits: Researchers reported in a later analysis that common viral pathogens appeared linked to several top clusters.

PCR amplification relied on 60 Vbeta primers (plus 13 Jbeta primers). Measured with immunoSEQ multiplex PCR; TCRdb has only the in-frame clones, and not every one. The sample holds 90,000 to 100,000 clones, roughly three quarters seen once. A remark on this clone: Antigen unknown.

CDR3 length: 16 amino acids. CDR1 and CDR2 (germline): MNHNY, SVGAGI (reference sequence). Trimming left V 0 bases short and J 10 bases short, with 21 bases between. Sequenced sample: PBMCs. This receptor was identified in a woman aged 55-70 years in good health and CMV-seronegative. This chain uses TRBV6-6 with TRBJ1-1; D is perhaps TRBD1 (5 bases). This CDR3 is CASSYSIMGRSGLAFF. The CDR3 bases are TGTGCCAGCAGTTACTCGATAATGGGTCGGTCGGGACTAGCTTTCTTT.